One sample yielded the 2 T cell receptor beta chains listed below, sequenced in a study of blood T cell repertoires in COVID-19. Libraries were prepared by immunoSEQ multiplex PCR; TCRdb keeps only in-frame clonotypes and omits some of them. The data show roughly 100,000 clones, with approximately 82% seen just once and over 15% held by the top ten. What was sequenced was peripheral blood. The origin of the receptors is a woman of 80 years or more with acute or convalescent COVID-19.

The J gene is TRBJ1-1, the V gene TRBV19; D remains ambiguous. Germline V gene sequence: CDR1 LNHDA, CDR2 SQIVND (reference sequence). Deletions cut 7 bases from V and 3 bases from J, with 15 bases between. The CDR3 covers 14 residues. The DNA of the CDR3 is TGTGCCAGTACCCCCTGGGGAGAGGACACTGAAGCTTTCTTT. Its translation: CASTPWGEDTEAFF. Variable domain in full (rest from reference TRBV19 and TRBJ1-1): DGGITQSPKYLFRKEGQNVTLSCEQNLNHDAMYWYRQDPGQGLRLIYYSQIVNDFQKGDIAEGYSVSREKKESFPLTVTSAQKNPTAFYLCASTPWGEDTEAFFGQGTRLTVV.

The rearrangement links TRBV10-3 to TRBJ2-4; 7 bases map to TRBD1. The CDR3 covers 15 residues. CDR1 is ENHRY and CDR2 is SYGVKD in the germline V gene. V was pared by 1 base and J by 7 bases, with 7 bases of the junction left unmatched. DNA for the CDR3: TGTGCCATCAGTGAGTGGGGGACAGAGGGGAACATTCAGTACTTC. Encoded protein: CAISEWGTEGNIQYF.